The sequence of this T cell receptor beta chain was determined in a study of OX40 agonist ivuxolimab in advanced cancers. About this clone: Its antigen remains unidentified.

Findings of the study overall: Both blood CD4+ and CD8+ T cells showed clonal growth by week 6 at 0.1 to 3.0 mg/kg.

Sequencing used immunoSEQ multiplex PCR; TCRdb keeps in-frame clones, though not all of them. The sample shows 12,000 or so clones, 84% of them seen only once. The CDR3 has 15 residues. CDR1 is SGHRS and CDR2 is YFSETQ in the germline V gene. Trimming removed 1 base from V and 0 bases from J, with 8 bases in between. The TCR was taken from an adult with an advanced solid tumor such as melanoma, head and neck, liver or kidney cancer. This chain links TRBV5-1 with TRBJ1-5; no clear D. Sample: CD4+ or CD8+ T cells sorted from blood, taken in a trial of the OX40 agonist ivuxolimab. The CDR3 is CASSLWGGSNQPQHF. DNA of the CDR3: TGCGCCAGCAGCTTGTGGGGAGGTAGCAATCAGCCCCAGCATTTT.